These 29 T cell receptor beta chains originate from one sample sequenced in a study of CD4+ T cells in melanoma. The method was immunoSEQ multiplex PCR; TCRdb's version includes in-frame clones alone and lacks a portion of them. The sample contains tens of thousands of clones, more than 60% of which appear only once. Input material: tumor tissue. These receptors all come from a human donor with melanoma.

This chain connects TRBV29-1 to TRBJ1-2; unclear D gene. Germline V gene lookup returns CDR1 SQVTM and CDR2 ANQGSEA. V was clipped by 6 bases and J by 0 bases, with 11 bases between them. CDR3 size: 13 residues. In nucleotides, the CDR3 is TGCAGCGTAGACAAGGTGGCTAACTATGGCTACACCTTC. Translating gives CSVDKVANYGYTF.

This clone was counted many times. The genes are TRBV18 and TRBJ2-7, with 10 nucleotides matching TRBD1. The trim removed 3 bases at V and 4 bases at J, leaving 3 bases unmatched. CDR1 and CDR2 (germline): KGHSH, LQKENI. This CDR3 is 14 amino acids long. CDR3 DNA: TGTGCCAGCTCACCGCCGGACAGGGGGTACGAGCAGTACTTC. This encodes CASSPPDRGYEQYF.

The chain combines TRBV5-1 with TRBJ2-7, with D possibly TRBD2 on 7 matching bases. V lost 7 bases, J lost 1 base, and 15 bases lay in between. The germline gives CDR1 SGHRS, CDR2 YFSETQ. The CDR3 has 14 amino acids. The CDR3 coding sequence is TGCGCCAGCGGGGACGGGGGGCCGTCCTACGAGCAGTACTTC. This sequence encodes CASGDGGPSYEQYF. The entire variable domain, with the rest obtained from reference TRBV5-1 and TRBJ2-7, is as follows: KAGVTQTPRYLIKTRGQQVTLSCSPISGHRSVSWYQQTPGQGLQFLFEYFSETQRNKGNFPGRFSGRQFSNSRSEMNVSTLELGDSALYLCASGDGGPSYEQYFGPGTRLTVT.

This clone was observed a handful of times. The rearrangement links TRBV23-1 to TRBJ2-1, with D possibly being TRBD1 (6 bases). TRBV23-1 is an ORF, with its function uncertain. V shed 3 bases and J shed 0 bases, with 21 bases lying between them. This CDR3 has 19 amino acids. DNA for the CDR3: TGCGCCAGCAGTCACGACCTTCCCACAGGGTCGAGCTCCTACAATGAGCAGTTCTTC. Its translation is CASSHDLPTGSSSYNEQFF.

The gene calls are TRBV7-6 and TRBJ2-7; the D gene is possibly TRBD2 (6 bases). This CDR3 spans 14 amino acids. The V gene's germline CDR1 is SGHVS and CDR2 FNYEAQ. V was clipped by 4 bases and J by 2 bases, with 12 bases between them. CDR3 in DNA: TGTGCCAGCAGCTGGGGGACTGGAACCTACGAGCAGTACTTC. Its protein product is CASSWGTGTYEQYF. The full variable domain, rest sourced from reference TRBV7-6 and TRBJ2-7, is GAGVSQSPRYKVTKRGQDVALRCDPISGHVSLYWYRQALGQGPEFLTYFNYEAQQDKSGLPNDRFSAERPEGSISTLTIQRTEQRDSAMYRCASSWGTGTYEQYFGPGTRLTVT.

As concerns this clone: The sample contains more than one DNA sequence encoding this CDR3. The chain combines TRBV6-5 with TRBJ1-1; D possibly corresponds to TRBD1 (6 bases). V lost 9 bases and J 6 bases, leaving 11 bases between the germline ends. Germline loops: CDR1 MNHEY, CDR2 SVGAGI. There are 11 residues in the CDR3. The CDR3, as DNA: TGTGCCAGTAGGGGGGGGCCTGAAGCTTTCTTT. It specifies CASRGGPEAFF.

This chain links TRBV25-1 with TRBJ1-2; D is unclear. This CDR3 region has 13 residues. Germline CDR1 is MGHDK and CDR2 is SYGVNS. Trimming stripped 4 bases from V and 4 bases from J, with 10 bases between. CDR3 nucleotides: TGTGCCAGCAGTGGACCGCGGACCTATGGCTACACCTTC. Its protein is CASSGPRTYGYTF.

The rearrangement uses TRBV29-1 and TRBJ2-6, with TRBD2 matching 7 bases. In germline, CDR1 is SQVTM, CDR2 ANQGSEA. With 6 bases clipped from V and 0 bases from J, the junction kept 5 bases outside the gene matches. This CDR3 comprises 15 residues. The CDR3 spells CSVGGGISGANVLTF. CDR3 DNA: TGCAGCGTGGGGGGAGGGATCTCTGGGGCCAACGTCCTGACTTTC.

This rearrangement joins TRBV7-8 to TRBJ2-3; D remains ambiguous. Trimming shortened V by 0 bases and J by 5 bases, and 12 bases separated the two germline ends. In germline, CDR1 is SGHVS, CDR2 FQNEAQ. This CDR3 comprises 15 residues. CDR3 amino acids: CASSLAGPSQDTQYF. The CDR3 DNA sequence: TGTGCCAGCAGCTTAGCTGGTCCGAGCCAAGATACGCAGTATTTT.

The chain couples TRBV4-3 to TRBJ2-5; TRBD1 agrees at 7 bases. V lost 4 bases to trimming and J lost 5 bases; unmatched junction nucleotides: 7. Germline CDR1 LGHNA, CDR2 YSLEER. The CDR3 is made up of 14 amino acids. Here the CDR3 reads CASSPDRFGETQYF. The CDR3 nucleotides read TGCGCCAGCAGCCCGGACAGGTTCGGGGAGACCCAGTACTTC.

This clone was seen at least ten times. This chain joins TRBV5-1 and TRBJ2-2, with a tentative D call TRBD2 (5 bases). This CDR3 region has 12 residues. Trimming pared 7 bases from V and 7 bases from J, leaving 11 bases between. Germline CDR1 reads SGHRS; CDR2 reads YFSETQ. For the CDR3, the DNA is TGCGCCAGCCTTGCGGAGGACGGGGAGCTGTTTTTT. As protein: CASLAEDGELFF.

The genes are TRBV2 and TRBJ2-1; 16 bases map to TRBD2. Trimming cost V 6 bases and J 8 bases; bases outside gene matches: 4. The CDR3 length is 15 residues. Germline V CDR1 and CDR2: SNHLY, FYNNEI. CDR3 in amino acids: CASRGTSGGAHEQFF. The CDR3 DNA is TGTGCCAGCAGGGGGACTAGCGGGGGGGCCCATGAGCAGTTCTTC. Full variable domain (outside the CDR3, taken from reference TRBV2 and TRBJ2-1): EPEVTQTPSHQVTQMGQEVILRCVPISNHLYFYWYRQILGQKVEFLVSFYNNEISEKSEIFDDQFSVERPDGSNFTLKIRSTKLEDSAMYFCASRGTSGGAHEQFFGPGTRLTVL.

This chain connects TRBV15 to TRBJ1-2; D is uncertain. Germline V CDR1 and CDR2: LNHNV, YYDKDF (reference sequence). The V gene lost 5 bases and the J gene lost 3 bases, with 13 bases spanning the gap. The length of the CDR3 is 14 residues. DNA for the CDR3: TGTGCCACCAGCCCCAGGATGAACGACTATGGCTACACCTTC. Translating gives CATSPRMNDYGYTF.

The chain is built from TRBV7-9 and TRBJ1-1; no definite D call. From germline, CDR1 is SEHNR and CDR2 FQNEAQ (reference sequence). CDR3 length: 13 amino acids. Trimming removed 5 bases from V and 1 base from J, with 8 bases in between. The CDR3 DNA sequence: TGTGCCAGCAGCATAAGCAGGAACACTGAAGCTTTCTTT. This sequence encodes CASSISRNTEAFF. The whole variable domain, remainder taken from reference TRBV7-9 and TRBJ1-1, is DTGVSQNPRHKITKRGQNVTFRCDPISEHNRLYWYRQTLGQGPEFLTYFQNEAQLEKSRLLSDRFSAERPKGSFSTLEIQRTEQGDSAMYLCASSISRNTEAFFGQGTRLTVV.

The gene calls are TRBV7-9 and TRBJ2-7; 10 bases agree with TRBD1. With V trimmed by 3 bases and J by 3 bases, 8 bases remained unmatched. Germline-derived CDR1 and CDR2 are SEHNR and FQNEAQ (reference sequence). CDR3 length: 16 residues. CDR3 in DNA: TGTGCCAGCAGCTTCGGACAGGGGGAGACATACTACGAGCAGTACTTC. Translation gives CASSFGQGETYYEQYF.

This chain joins TRBV7-2 and TRBJ2-5, with 10 positions matching TRBD1. The CDR3 runs 14 residues. Germline V lookup: CDR1 SGHTA, CDR2 FQGNSA. The J segment lost 6 bases and the V segment lost 5 bases, leaving 6 bases of the junction unmatched. CDR3 DNA: TGTGCCAGCAGCCCGCGGGACAGGGGCCAGACCCAGTACTTC. Translating gives CASSPRDRGQTQYF.

This sequence joins TRBV2 and TRBJ2-1; a possible D gene is TRBD2 (5 bases). The germline V gene has CDR1 SNHLY and CDR2 FYNNEI. V was shortened by 2 bases and J by 2 bases, with 13 bases between the two germline ends. The CDR3 loop spans 16 amino acids. CDR3 amino acids: CASSEWPGSTYNEQFF. DNA for the CDR3: TGTGCCAGCAGTGAATGGCCGGGAAGTACCTACAATGAGCAGTTCTTC.

This rearrangement joins TRBV6-5 to TRBJ2-5, with 7 bases matching TRBD2. Losses at the gene ends were 5 bases for V and 5 bases for J; bases not matched to a gene: 8. This CDR3 comprises 14 residues. Germline CDR1 reads MNHEY; CDR2 reads SVGAGI. CDR3 sequence: CASSREAPRETQYF. CDR3 bases: TGTGCCAGCAGTCGGGAGGCCCCGCGCGAGACCCAGTACTTC.

The chain is built from TRBV5-4 and TRBJ1-1; D remains unclear. The length of the CDR3 is 15 residues. From germline, CDR1 is SGHNT and CDR2 YYREEE (reference sequence). V lost 1 base and J 3 bases, leaving 13 bases between the germline ends. CDR3 sequence (DNA): TGTGCCAGCAGCTTGCTGCCAACTGGGTACACTGAAGCTTTCTTT. It codes for CASSLLPTGYTEAFF.

J is TRBJ2-1 and V is TRBV27, with a possible D match to TRBD2 (7 bases). Trimming pared 7 bases from V and 9 bases from J, leaving 16 bases between. CDR3 length: 13 residues. Per germline, CDR1 MNHEY and CDR2 SMNVEV (reference sequence). The CDR3 here is CASNTGGRVEQFF. DNA of the CDR3: TGTGCCAGCAATACGGGGGGCCGCGTTGAGCAGTTCTTC.

The J gene is TRBJ2-3, the V gene TRBV5-4, with 9 bases aligning to TRBD2. V shed 3 bases, J shed 4 bases, and the junction held 3 bases outside the gene matches. The germline V gene encodes CDR1 SGHNT and CDR2 YYREEE (reference sequence). The CDR3 is 14 residues long. As DNA, the CDR3 is TGTGCCAGCAGCTCGGGACTAGCAGCAGATACGCAGTATTTT. Amino acids: CASSSGLAADTQYF.

V and J are TRBV2 and TRBJ2-6, with a possible D match to TRBD2 (5 bases). Germline V gene lookup returns CDR1 SNHLY and CDR2 FYNNEI. V lost 7 bases, J lost 4 bases, and 26 bases lay in between. The CDR3 has 19 residues. CDR3 region: CASKAQAGVDRLGANVLTF. The CDR3 DNA sequence: TGTGCCAGCAAGGCGCAGGCCGGGGTTGATCGGCTGGGGGCCAACGTCCTGACTTTC.

This clone was recorded once. This chain uses TRBV15 with TRBJ2-7; TRBD1 aligns across 7 bases. The V segment lost 0 bases and the J segment 5 bases; nucleotides outside the gene matches: 7. The CDR3 runs to 15 residues. Germline V gives CDR1 LNHNV, CDR2 YYDKDF (reference sequence). CDR3: CATSRDRQGDHEQYF. CDR3 sequence (DNA): TGTGCCACCAGCAGAGATCGACAGGGCGACCACGAGCAGTACTTC.

The rearrangement uses TRBV2 and TRBJ1-5; D is unclear. Germline CDR1 is SNHLY and CDR2 is FYNNEI. The ends were cut back, 4 bases at V and 4 bases at J, with 8 bases in the middle. There are 13 residues in the CDR3. CDR3 nucleotide sequence: TGTGCCAGCAGTGGAGGGTGGAATCAGCCCCAGCATTTT. This translates into CASSGGWNQPQHF.

This clone appeared many times. V usage is TRBV6-6 and J usage is TRBJ1-1; D might be TRBD1 (5 bases). This CDR3 comprises 15 residues. Germline CDR1 reads MNHNY; CDR2 reads SVGAGI (reference sequence). The germline V and J ends were trimmed by 0 bases and 2 bases, with 10 bases remaining between them. CDR3 coding DNA: TGTGCCAGCAGTTACTCGAGGCAGGGAAACACTGAAGCTTTCTTT. This encodes CASSYSRQGNTEAFF.

This clone has at least ten counts. This sequence joins TRBV12-5 and TRBJ1-1; D is ambiguous. Germline V gene sequence: CDR1 LGHNT, CDR2 FRNRAP. The CDR3 covers 13 residues. V lost 8 bases to trimming and J lost 5 bases, with 15 bases between them. This chain's CDR3 is CASTGNLATEAFF. CDR3 DNA: TGTGCTAGTACCGGGAACTTGGCTACTGAAGCTTTCTTT.

The V call is TRBV2, the J call TRBJ1-4; weak D call: TRBD1 (6 bases). Trimming took 3 bases from V and 0 from J, leaving 11 bases between them. Germline loops: CDR1 SNHLY, CDR2 FYNNEI. The CDR3 spans 16 residues. The CDR3 DNA reads TGTGCCAGCAGTGACAGGGGCGATACAACTAATGAAAAACTGTTTTTT. Translated, it gives CASSDRGDTTNEKLFF.

This clone was recorded once. The chain uses TRBV10-3 and TRBJ1-6; 8 nucleotides align to TRBD1. The germline gives CDR1 ENHRY, CDR2 SYGVKD. After removal of 10 bases from V and 0 bases from J, the junction contained 5 bases not matched to a gene. The CDR3 sequence is 15 residues long. The CDR3 coding sequence is TGTGCCACGAGACAGGGGCCCTCCTATAATTCACCCCTCCACTTT. It specifies CATRQGPSYNSPLHF.

This chain connects TRBV9 to TRBJ2-3, with TRBD1 as a possible D gene (6 bases). The germline CDR1 and CDR2 sequences are SGDLS and YYNGEE. The CDR3 contains 18 residues. V dropped 0 bases and J dropped 0 bases, with 17 bases sitting between them. CDR3 nucleotide sequence: TGTGCCAGCAGCGTAGCTCGGGGCAGGGGCTATAGCACAGATACGCAGTATTTT. Translating gives CASSVARGRGYSTDTQYF.